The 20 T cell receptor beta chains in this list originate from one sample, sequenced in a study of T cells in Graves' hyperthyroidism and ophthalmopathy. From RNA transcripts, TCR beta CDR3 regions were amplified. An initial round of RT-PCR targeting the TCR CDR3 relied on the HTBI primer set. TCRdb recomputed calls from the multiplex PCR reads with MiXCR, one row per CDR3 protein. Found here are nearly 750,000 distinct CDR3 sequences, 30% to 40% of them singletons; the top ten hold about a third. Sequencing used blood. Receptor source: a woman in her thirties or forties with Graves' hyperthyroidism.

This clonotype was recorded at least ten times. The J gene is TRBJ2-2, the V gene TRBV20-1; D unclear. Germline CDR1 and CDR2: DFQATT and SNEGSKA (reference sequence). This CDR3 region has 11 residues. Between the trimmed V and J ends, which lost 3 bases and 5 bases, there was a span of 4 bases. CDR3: CSASDTGELFF. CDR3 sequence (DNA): TGCAGTGCTAGCGATACCGGGGAGCTGTTTTTT.

This CDR3 is CASSYSSWLNTEAFF. CDR3 DNA: TGTGCCAGCAGTTACTCCTCGTGGTTGAACACTGAAGCTTTCTTT. The gene calls are TRBV6-5 and TRBJ1-1; no firm D call. The V gene's germline CDR1 is MNHEY and CDR2 SVGAGI. V lost 0 bases to trimming and J lost 0 bases, with 8 bases between them. This CDR3 has 15 amino acids.

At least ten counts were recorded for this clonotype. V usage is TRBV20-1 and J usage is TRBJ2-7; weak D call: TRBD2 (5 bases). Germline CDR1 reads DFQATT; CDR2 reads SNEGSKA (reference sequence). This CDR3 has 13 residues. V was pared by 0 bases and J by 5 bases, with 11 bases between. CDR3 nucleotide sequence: TGCAGTGCTAGAGACCCGGGGTCGGACGAGCAGTACTTC. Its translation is CSARDPGSDEQYF.

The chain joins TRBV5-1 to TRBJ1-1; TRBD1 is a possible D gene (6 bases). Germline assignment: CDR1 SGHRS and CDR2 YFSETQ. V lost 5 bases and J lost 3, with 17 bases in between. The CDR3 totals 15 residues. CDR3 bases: TGCGCCAGCAGTTTCCGGGACATTTTTGACACTGAAGCTTTCTTT. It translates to CASSFRDIFDTEAFF.

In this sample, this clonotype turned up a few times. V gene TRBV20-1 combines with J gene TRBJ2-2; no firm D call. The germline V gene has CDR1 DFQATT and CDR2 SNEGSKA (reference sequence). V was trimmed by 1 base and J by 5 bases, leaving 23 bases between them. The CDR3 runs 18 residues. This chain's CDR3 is CSARVVPLGSQKTGELFF. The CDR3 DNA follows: TGCAGTGCTAGAGTCGTCCCCCTGGGCAGTCAGAAGACCGGGGAGCTGTTTTTT.

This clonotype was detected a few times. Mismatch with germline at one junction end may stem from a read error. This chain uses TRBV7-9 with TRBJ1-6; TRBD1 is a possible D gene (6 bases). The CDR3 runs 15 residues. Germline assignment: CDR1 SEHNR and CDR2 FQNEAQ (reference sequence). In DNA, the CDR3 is TGCGCCAGCAGAACAAGTCTGGGGGGCATTTCACCCCTCCACTTT. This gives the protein CASRTSLGGISPLHF.

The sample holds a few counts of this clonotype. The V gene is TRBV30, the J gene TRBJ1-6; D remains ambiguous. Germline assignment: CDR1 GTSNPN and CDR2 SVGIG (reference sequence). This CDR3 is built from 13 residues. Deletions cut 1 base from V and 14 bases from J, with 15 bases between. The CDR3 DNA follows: TGTGCCTGGAGTGCTTCTACCTACTTCACCCTCCACTTT. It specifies CAWSASTYFTLHF.

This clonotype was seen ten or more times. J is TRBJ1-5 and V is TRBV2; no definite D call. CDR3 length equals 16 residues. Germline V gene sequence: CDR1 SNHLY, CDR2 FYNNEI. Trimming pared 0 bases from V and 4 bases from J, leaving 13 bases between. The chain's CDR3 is CASSEASFRANQPQHF. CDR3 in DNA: TGTGCCAGCAGTGAAGCCTCTTTCAGAGCTAATCAGCCCCAGCATTTT.

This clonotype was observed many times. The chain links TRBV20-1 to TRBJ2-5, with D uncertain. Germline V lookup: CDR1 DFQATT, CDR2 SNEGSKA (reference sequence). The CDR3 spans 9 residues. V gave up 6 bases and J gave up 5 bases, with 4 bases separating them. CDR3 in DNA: TGCAGTGCGGGTGAGACCCAGTACTTC. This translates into CSAGETQYF.

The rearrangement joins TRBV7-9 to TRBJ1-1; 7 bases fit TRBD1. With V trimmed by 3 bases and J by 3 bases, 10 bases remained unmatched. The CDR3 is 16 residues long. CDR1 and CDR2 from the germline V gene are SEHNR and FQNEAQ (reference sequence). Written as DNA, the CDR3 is TGTGCCAGCAGCTTGAAGAGGACAGGAAGGGACACTGAAGCTTTCTTT. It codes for CASSLKRTGRDTEAFF.

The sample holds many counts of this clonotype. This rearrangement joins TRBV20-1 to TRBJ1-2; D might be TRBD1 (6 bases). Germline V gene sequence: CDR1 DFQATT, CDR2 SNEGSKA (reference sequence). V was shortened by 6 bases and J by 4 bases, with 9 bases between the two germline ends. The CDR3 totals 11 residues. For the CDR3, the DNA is TGCAGTGCCCAGGGGACCTATGGCTACACCTTC. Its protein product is CSAQGTYGYTF.

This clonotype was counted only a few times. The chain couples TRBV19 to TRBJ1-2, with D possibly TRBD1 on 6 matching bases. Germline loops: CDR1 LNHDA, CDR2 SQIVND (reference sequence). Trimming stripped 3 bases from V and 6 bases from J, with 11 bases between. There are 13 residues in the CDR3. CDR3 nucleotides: TGTGCCAGTAGTATCATACAGGGTGATGGCTACACCTTC. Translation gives CASSIIQGDGYTF.

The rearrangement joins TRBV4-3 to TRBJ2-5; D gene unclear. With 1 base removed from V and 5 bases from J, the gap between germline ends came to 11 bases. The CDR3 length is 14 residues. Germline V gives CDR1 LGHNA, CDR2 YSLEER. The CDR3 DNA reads TGCGCCAGCAGCCAAGTTCGGACCCTCGAGACCCAGTACTTC. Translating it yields CASSQVRTLETQYF.

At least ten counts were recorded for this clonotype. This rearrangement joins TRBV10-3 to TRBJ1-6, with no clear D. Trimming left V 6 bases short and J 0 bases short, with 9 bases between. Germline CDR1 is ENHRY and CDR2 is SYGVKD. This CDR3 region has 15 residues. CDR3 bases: TGTGCCATCAGGGGAGAAAGCTCCTATAATTCACCCCTCCACTTT. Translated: CAIRGESSYNSPLHF.

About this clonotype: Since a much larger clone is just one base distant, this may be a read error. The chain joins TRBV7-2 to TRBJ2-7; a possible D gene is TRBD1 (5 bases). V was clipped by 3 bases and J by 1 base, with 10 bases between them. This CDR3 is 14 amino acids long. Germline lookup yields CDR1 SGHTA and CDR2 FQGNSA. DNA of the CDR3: TGTACCAGCAGCTTTTATGGGGCTTCCTACGAGCAGTACTTC. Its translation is CTSSFYGASYEQYF.

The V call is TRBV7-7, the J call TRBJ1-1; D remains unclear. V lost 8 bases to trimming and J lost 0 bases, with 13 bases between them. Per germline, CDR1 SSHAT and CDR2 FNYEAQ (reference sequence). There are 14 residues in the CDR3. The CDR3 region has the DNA TGTGCCAGCTCCCCTACAGAGTTGAACACTGAAGCTTTCTTT. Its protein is CASSPTELNTEAFF.

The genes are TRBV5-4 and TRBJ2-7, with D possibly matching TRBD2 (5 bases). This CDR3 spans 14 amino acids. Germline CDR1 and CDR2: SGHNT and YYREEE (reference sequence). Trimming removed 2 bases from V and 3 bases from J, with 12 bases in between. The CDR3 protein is CASSFGGHFYEQYF. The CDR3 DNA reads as TGTGCCAGCAGCTTTGGCGGGCATTTCTACGAGCAGTACTTC.

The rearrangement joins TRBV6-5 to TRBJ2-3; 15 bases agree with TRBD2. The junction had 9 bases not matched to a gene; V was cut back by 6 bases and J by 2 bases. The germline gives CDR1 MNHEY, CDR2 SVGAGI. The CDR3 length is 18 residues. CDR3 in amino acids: CASSKGLAGGGITDTQYF. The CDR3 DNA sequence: TGTGCCAGCAGCAAGGGACTAGCGGGAGGAGGGATCACAGATACGCAGTATTTT.

CDR3 loop: CSVDDGTGPMYGYTF. DNA for the CDR3: TGCAGCGTTGACGACGGGACAGGTCCAATGTATGGCTACACCTTC. V usage is TRBV29-1 and J usage is TRBJ1-2, with TRBD1 matching 8 bases. J gave up 5 bases and V 3 bases, and 11 bases lay outside the gene matches. The CDR3 consists of 15 residues. CDR1 is SQVTM and CDR2 is ANQGSEA in the germline V gene.

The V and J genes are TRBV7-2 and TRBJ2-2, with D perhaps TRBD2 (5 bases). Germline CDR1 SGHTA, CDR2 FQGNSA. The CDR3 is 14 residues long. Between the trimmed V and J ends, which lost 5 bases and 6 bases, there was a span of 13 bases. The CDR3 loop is CASSPSGGPGELFF. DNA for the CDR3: TGTGCCAGCAGCCCATCTGGAGGACCCGGGGAGCTGTTTTTT.